The 29 T cell receptor beta chains listed next were all sequenced from one sample in a study of PD-1 blockade in classical Hodgkin lymphoma. All trial patients relapsed after autologous stem cell transplantation. Assay used: immunoSEQ multiplex PCR; TCRdb lists only in-frame clones, some missing. The data contain 35,000 to 45,000 clones, 69% of them seen just once; the ten biggest clones take up roughly 13%. The sample in question was peripheral blood mononuclear cells (PBMCs), obtained before the second cycle of nivolumab. These receptors came from a human donor with classical Hodgkin lymphoma.

The chain couples TRBV13 to TRBJ1-3; D not resolved. This CDR3 spans 15 amino acids. Trimming removed 2 bases at V and 1 base at J, with 9 bases between. Looked up from germline, CDR1 is PRHDT and CDR2 is FYEKMQ (reference sequence). The CDR3 region has the DNA TGTGCCAGCAGCTTACAGTCCTTGTCTGGAAACACCATATATTTT. Translating it yields CASSLQSLSGNTIYF.

The chain recombines TRBV4-1 with TRBJ1-4; no clear D. This CDR3 spans 13 amino acids. V lost 1 base and J lost 3, with 3 bases in between. Germline CDR1 MGHRA, CDR2 YSYEKL. This chain's CDR3 is CASSQVSNEKLFF. CDR3 sequence (DNA): TGCGCCAGCAGCCAAGTGTCTAATGAAAAACTGTTTTTT.

The V call is TRBV18, the J call TRBJ2-1; maybe TRBD2 (6 bases). Germline V gene lookup returns CDR1 KGHSH and CDR2 LQKENI. The CDR3 runs to 14 residues. Trimming took 3 bases from V and 2 from J, leaving 8 bases between them. The CDR3 DNA follows: TGTGCCAGCTCACCTCCGGGGGCCTACAATGAGCAGTTCTTC. Protein sequence: CASSPPGAYNEQFF. The full variable domain, rest sourced from reference TRBV18 and TRBJ2-1, is NAGVMQNPRHLVRRRGQEARLRCSPMKGHSHVYWYRQLPEEGLKFMVYLQKENIIDESGMPKERFSAEFPKEGPSILRIQQVVRGDSAAYFCASSPPGAYNEQFFGPGTRLTVL.

The gene calls are TRBV7-3 and TRBJ2-1; 7 positions agree with TRBD2. V shed 0 bases, J shed 4 bases, and the junction held 3 bases outside the gene matches. CDR1 SGHTA and CDR2 FQGTGA come from the germline V gene. This CDR3 is built from 15 residues. CDR3 protein: CASSLTGGTYNEQFF. CDR3 bases: TGTGCCAGCAGCTTAACCGGGGGGACTTACAATGAGCAGTTCTTC.

Comments on this clone: The sample contains more than one DNA sequence encoding this CDR3. The gene calls are TRBV7-9 and TRBJ2-3; 10 bases map to TRBD2. The CDR3 contains 15 residues. J was trimmed by 6 bases and V by 0 bases; bases with no gene match: 3. Germline CDR1 and CDR2: SEHNR and FQNEAQ (reference sequence). The CDR3 loop is CASSLASGGSDTQYF. CDR3 DNA sequence: TGTGCCAGCAGCTTAGCTAGCGGGGGGTCCGATACGCAGTATTTT. Full variable domain (remainder filled in from reference TRBV7-9 and TRBJ2-3): DTGVSQNPRHKITKRGQNVTFRCDPISEHNRLYWYRQTLGQGPEFLTYFQNEAQLEKSRLLSDRFSAERPKGSFSTLEIQRTEQGDSAMYLCASSLASGGSDTQYFGPGTRLTVL.

J is TRBJ2-3 and V is TRBV18; 7 bases are a match to TRBD2. The CDR3 has 15 residues. Germline V lookup: CDR1 KGHSH, CDR2 LQKENI. After removal of 5 bases from V and 2 bases from J, the junction contained 7 bases not matched to a gene. CDR3 nucleotides: TGTGCCAGCTCAAGGTCTAGCGGTGACACAGATACGCAGTATTTT. It codes for CASSRSSGDTDTQYF.

The genes are TRBV4-1 and TRBJ2-7, with 8 bases lining up with TRBD1. The germline gives CDR1 MGHRA, CDR2 YSYEKL. The junction had 4 bases not matched to a gene; V was cut back by 3 bases and J by 0 bases. This CDR3 has 15 amino acids. The DNA for the CDR3 is TGCGCCAGCAGCCAGGACAGGGAGGCCTCCTACGAGCAGTACTTC. This sequence encodes CASSQDREASYEQYF.

This clone was counted between two and nine times. As DNA, the CDR3 is TGTGCCAGCAGCCGGAGGACTAGCGGTAACACCGGGGAGCTGTTTTTT. Protein product: CASSRRTSGNTGELFF. V usage is TRBV7-9 and J usage is TRBJ2-2; 10 bases fit TRBD2. Per the germline V gene, CDR1 is SEHNR and CDR2 is FQNEAQ (reference sequence). The CDR3 has 16 residues. Trimming took 5 bases from V and 2 from J; bases not matched to a gene: 5. Complete variable domain (other parts from reference TRBV7-9 and TRBJ2-2): DTGVSQNPRHKITKRGQNVTFRCDPISEHNRLYWYRQTLGQGPEFLTYFQNEAQLEKSRLLSDRFSAERPKGSFSTLEIQRTEQGDSAMYLCASSRRTSGNTGELFFGEGSRLTVL.

This sequence joins TRBV7-3 and TRBJ2-2; TRBD1 aligns across 11 bases. There are 18 residues in the CDR3. V gave up 1 base and J gave up 4 bases; unmatched junction bases: 8. Looked up from germline, CDR1 is SGHTA and CDR2 is FQGTGA. CDR3 nucleotides: TGTGCCAGCAGCTTAAAAGGACCGGGACAGGGGGGCACCGGGGAGCTGTTTTTT. Its protein is CASSLKGPGQGGTGELFF.

By proportion, this clone is medium-sized. The J gene is TRBJ2-2, the V gene TRBV9, with 10 bases identical to TRBD2. The CDR3 spans 15 residues. Germline V gene sequence: CDR1 SGDLS, CDR2 YYNGEE. V lost 3 bases, J lost 7 bases, and 6 bases stayed unmatched. CDR3 DNA sequence: TGTGCCAGCAGCGCCGGGACTAGCGTCGGCGGGGAGCTGTTTTTT. Residues: CASSAGTSVGGELFF.

V is TRBV7-9 and J is TRBJ2-5; either TRBD1 or TRBD2 may fit D (5 bases each). The CDR3 sequence is 13 residues long. Germline V gene lookup returns CDR1 SEHNR and CDR2 FQNEAQ (reference sequence). Trimming took off 5 bases at V and 9 bases at J, with 16 bases between the two ends. The CDR3 DNA reads TGTGCCAGCAGCATCCGGGGCGCGGTGGCCCAGTACTTC. Translated: CASSIRGAVAQYF. Together with reference TRBV7-9 and TRBJ2-5, the CDR3 gives the full variable domain: DTGVSQNPRHKITKRGQNVTFRCDPISEHNRLYWYRQTLGQGPEFLTYFQNEAQLEKSRLLSDRFSAERPKGSFSTLEIQRTEQGDSAMYLCASSIRGAVAQYFGPGTRLLVL.

This clone was seen a few times. The chain uses TRBV7-9 and TRBJ1-2; tentative D call: TRBD1 (5 bases). CDR1 SEHNR and CDR2 FQNEAQ come from the germline V gene (reference sequence). The germline V and J ends were trimmed by 1 base and 7 bases, with 13 bases remaining between them. The CDR3 has 14 residues. The chain's CDR3 is CASSLGAGQAGYTF. The DNA for the CDR3 is TGTGCCAGCAGCTTAGGGGCTGGACAAGCTGGCTACACCTTC.

The chain combines TRBV10-3 with TRBJ2-1; TRBD2 agrees at 15 bases. Germline CDR1 reads ENHRY; CDR2 reads SYGVKD. Trimming at V came to 8 bases and at J to 2 bases, leaving 4 bases not matched to a gene. The CDR3 spans 16 residues. In DNA, the CDR3 is TGTGCCATCCGGACTAGCGGGGGGGCCACCTACAATGAGCAGTTCTTC. This gives the protein CAIRTSGGATYNEQFF.

This chain links TRBV7-8 with TRBJ2-7; no firm D call. With 1 base removed from V and 7 bases from J, the gap between germline ends came to 17 bases. Germline assignment: CDR1 SGHVS and CDR2 FQNEAQ. The CDR3 loop spans 15 amino acids. CDR3 residues: CASSLGLGVGEEQYF. The DNA for the CDR3 is TGTGCCAGCAGCTTAGGCTTGGGCGTGGGCGAGGAGCAGTACTTC.

The rearrangement links TRBV5-1 to TRBJ1-6; D not certain. From germline, CDR1 is SGHRS and CDR2 YFSETQ. The CDR3 extends over 16 amino acids. V lost 0 bases to trimming and J lost 0 bases, with 7 bases between them. CDR3 region: CASSLESSSYNSPLHF. In DNA form, the CDR3 reads TGCGCCAGCAGCTTGGAGTCAAGCTCCTATAATTCACCCCTCCACTTT.

The CDR3 here is CASSVDRGPSYEQYF. In DNA form, the CDR3 reads TGTGCCAGCAGCGTGGACAGGGGGCCCTCCTACGAGCAGTACTTC. The J gene is TRBJ2-7, the V gene TRBV7-8; 11 bases fit TRBD1. This CDR3 region has 15 residues. Germline V gene sequence: CDR1 SGHVS, CDR2 FQNEAQ. J gave up 0 bases and V 5 bases, and 3 bases lay outside the gene matches.

V is TRBV7-8 and J is TRBJ1-2; the match to TRBD1 covers 8 bases. CDR1 is SGHVS, CDR2 FQNEAQ, per germline. The CDR3 runs 15 residues. With V trimmed by 5 bases and J by 7 bases, 12 bases remained unmatched. The CDR3 loop is CASSQSRTGLSGYTF. DNA of the CDR3: TGTGCCAGCAGCCAATCAAGGACAGGGTTGAGTGGCTACACCTTC.

As for this clone: Different DNA sequences within this sample yield the same CDR3. The chain employs TRBV5-1 and TRBJ2-1; 7 bases are a match to TRBD1. CDR3 length equals 15 residues. J was trimmed by 3 bases and V by 0 bases; bases with no gene match: 3. Germline-derived CDR1 and CDR2 are SGHRS and YFSETQ. The DNA of the CDR3 is TGCGCCAGCAGCTTGGGTTCAGGGGGCTACAATGAGCAGTTCTTC. Amino acids: CASSLGSGGYNEQFF.

The V and J genes are TRBV5-1 and TRBJ1-2; 7 nucleotides line up with TRBD1. The germline V gene has CDR1 SGHRS and CDR2 YFSETQ. V lost 5 bases to trimming and J lost 5 bases; unmatched junction nucleotides: 6. The CDR3 consists of 13 residues. CDR3 nucleotide sequence: TGCGCCAGCAGACAGACAGGGCTGTATGGCTACACCTTC. The encoded protein is CASRQTGLYGYTF.

V is TRBV6-1 and J is TRBJ2-7, with a possible D match to TRBD2 (6 bases). The germline V gene has CDR1 MNHNS and CDR2 SASEGT. The CDR3 is made up of 13 amino acids. The V and J ends lost 4 bases and 3 bases respectively, with 10 bases between them. CDR3 region: CASSGGVSYEQYF. DNA of the CDR3: TGTGCCAGCAGTGGCGGGGTTAGCTACGAGCAGTACTTC.

This clone was observed at least ten times. The chain carries TRBV28 and TRBJ1-1; D remains unclear. The CDR3 covers 12 residues. Germline CDR1 is MDHEN and CDR2 is SYDVKM. Trimming took off 6 bases at V and 10 bases at J, with 15 bases between the two ends. The CDR3: CASRSPGYGAFF. The CDR3 bases are TGTGCCAGCAGGTCGCCGGGGTACGGAGCTTTCTTT. The full variable domain, in which reference TRBV28 and TRBJ1-1 provide the parts outside the CDR3, is DVKVTQSSRYLVKRTGEKVFLECVQDMDHENMFWYRQDPGLGLRLIYFSYDVKMKEKGDIPEGYSVSREKKERFSLILESASTNQTSMYLCASRSPGYGAFFGQGTRLTVV.

This rearrangement joins TRBV28 to TRBJ2-7; D might be TRBD1 (5 bases). The germline V gene has CDR1 MDHEN and CDR2 SYDVKM. The CDR3 covers 13 residues. V shed 5 bases and J shed 2 bases, with 10 bases lying between them. The CDR3 DNA sequence: TGTGCCAGCAGTCTGGGGCCAGCCTACGAGCAGTACTTC. This codes for CASSLGPAYEQYF. Full variable domain (outside the CDR3, taken from reference TRBV28 and TRBJ2-7): DVKVTQSSRYLVKRTGEKVFLECVQDMDHENMFWYRQDPGLGLRLIYFSYDVKMKEKGDIPEGYSVSREKKERFSLILESASTNQTSMYLCASSLGPAYEQYFGPGTRLTVT.

This clone has just a few counts. The chain couples TRBV29-1 to TRBJ1-1; no clear D. V was cut by 4 bases and J by 6 bases, with 9 bases left in between. Germline-derived CDR1 and CDR2 are SQVTM and ANQGSEA. CDR3 size: 11 residues. CDR3 in DNA: TGCAGCGTTGCTAGGGCGTCTGAAGCTTTCTTT. Its translation is CSVARASEAFF.

The rearrangement uses TRBV18 and TRBJ2-3; TRBD2 agrees at 7 bases. CDR3 length: 17 residues. In germline, CDR1 is KGHSH, CDR2 LQKENI. Trimming took 3 bases from V and 9 from J; bases not matched to a gene: 18. The CDR3 loop is CASSPGYAALNGGTQYF. The DNA of the CDR3 is TGTGCCAGCTCACCCGGTTACGCGGCACTAAACGGGGGGACGCAGTATTTT.

The CDR3: CASSYSTQGNQPQHF. The CDR3 coding sequence is TGTGCCAGCAGTTACTCGACTCAGGGAAATCAGCCCCAGCATTTT. The chain employs TRBV6-5 and TRBJ1-5; D might be TRBD1 (5 bases). The CDR3 totals 15 residues. Trimming took 0 bases from V and 4 from J, leaving 10 bases between them. Germline assignment: CDR1 MNHEY and CDR2 SVGAGI.

CDR3 coding DNA: TGTGCCAGCAGGATAGGACAGATGAACACTGAAGCTTTCTTT. As protein: CASRIGQMNTEAFF. The chain carries TRBV27 and TRBJ1-1, with D perhaps matching TRBD1 (6 bases). Trimming cost V 6 bases and J 0 bases, with 11 bases left between them. The CDR3 sequence is 14 residues long. CDR1 is MNHEY, CDR2 SMNVEV, per germline (reference sequence).

By share of the sample, this clone is medium-sized (0.01 to 0.1%). The rearrangement links TRBV5-6 to TRBJ2-1, with 14 bases aligning to TRBD2. V gave up 4 bases and J gave up 6 bases; unmatched junction bases: 3. CDR3 size: 15 residues. Germline CDR1 SGHDT, CDR2 YYEEEE. CDR3: CASSLGLAGGNEQFF. The CDR3 DNA is TGTGCCAGCAGCCTAGGACTAGCGGGAGGCAATGAGCAGTTCTTC.

The chain recombines TRBV5-3 with TRBJ1-1; unclear D gene. TRBV5-3 is an ORF, and what it does is uncertain. V lost 0 bases and J lost 6, with 6 bases in between. The CDR3 is made up of 12 amino acids. The CDR3 spells CARSLGTAEAFF. In nucleotides, the CDR3 is TGTGCCAGAAGCTTGGGGACTGCTGAAGCTTTCTTT.

The CDR3 loop reads CASSSGGAGNEQFF. As DNA, the CDR3 is TGCGCCAGCAGCTCAGGGGGCGCGGGAAATGAGCAGTTCTTC. The chain has TRBV5-1 and TRBJ2-1; 8 bases are shared with TRBD1. The V segment lost 3 bases and the J segment 7 bases; nucleotides outside the gene matches: 6. Germline V lookup: CDR1 SGHRS, CDR2 YFSETQ. The CDR3 consists of 14 residues.